This TCR beta chain originates from a study of CD8 T cells in Susac syndrome. Negative isolation yielded CD4+ and CD8+ T cells, and FACS enriched TEMRA cells. The trim removed 4 bases at V and 1 base at J, leaving 7 bases unmatched. The CDR3 consists of 17 residues. Germline loops: CDR1 SGHRS, CDR2 YFSETQ. When the RNA was reverse transcribed, random hexamers were used with an input of about 0.5 to 1 ug. TCRdb fed the immunoSEQ multiplex PCR reads into MiXCR, producing one record per CDR3 protein. The sample yields approximately 110,000 distinct CDR3 sequences, approximately 93% seen once. The receptor was derived from a human donor with multiple sclerosis. Sequencing was performed on CD8+ T cells from PBMCs. This chain joins TRBV5-1 and TRBJ2-3, with 12 bases aligning to TRBD2. For the CDR3, the DNA is TGCGCCAGCAGCGCGTCGCGACTAGCGGGGGGCACAGATACGCAGTATTTT. Translated: CASSASRLAGGTDTQYF.